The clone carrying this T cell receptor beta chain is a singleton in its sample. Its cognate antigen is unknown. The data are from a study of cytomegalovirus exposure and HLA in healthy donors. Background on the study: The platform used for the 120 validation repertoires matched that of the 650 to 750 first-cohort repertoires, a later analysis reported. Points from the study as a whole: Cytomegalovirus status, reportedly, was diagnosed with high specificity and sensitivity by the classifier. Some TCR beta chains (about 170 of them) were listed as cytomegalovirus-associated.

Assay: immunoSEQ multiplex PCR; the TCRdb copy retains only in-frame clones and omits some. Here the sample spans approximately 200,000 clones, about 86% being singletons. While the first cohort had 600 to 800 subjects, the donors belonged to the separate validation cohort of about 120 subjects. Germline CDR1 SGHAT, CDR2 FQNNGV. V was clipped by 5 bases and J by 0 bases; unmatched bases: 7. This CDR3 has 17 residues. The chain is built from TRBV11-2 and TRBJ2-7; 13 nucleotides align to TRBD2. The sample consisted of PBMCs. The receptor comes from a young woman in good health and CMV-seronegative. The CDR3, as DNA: TGTGCCAGCAGCACAACTAGCGGGAGGGCCTCCTCCTACGAGCAGTACTTC. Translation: CASSTTSGRASSYEQYF.